The clone carrying this T cell receptor beta chain occurred a few times. Its antigen is unidentified. The CDR3 has 14 residues. The germline V gene has CDR1 SGDLS and CDR2 YYNGEE. The trim removed 4 bases at V and 5 bases at J, leaving 8 bases unmatched. This sample was taken from a study of beta chain features in type 1 diabetes. The study's findings and limits: In type 1 diabetes patients, VDJ junctions had fewer insertions; deletions at these junctions were more frequent. In every one of the four CD4+ subsets, TCRB CDR3s were moderately but significantly shorter in Type 1 diabetes patients. Naive, central memory and Treg TCRB repertoires seemed to resemble each other more closely in patients than they did in healthy donors. It was not settled here whether HLA type affects TCRB rearrangement.

Since all of the isolated RNA was reverse transcribed, expressed TCRB transcripts were what got sequenced. Data came from immunoSEQ multiplex PCR; TCRdb stores just in-frame clones and leaves some out. The sample lists over 350,000 clones; over 13% were seen once. The specimen sequenced was naive CD4+ T cells from blood. The clonotype comes from a woman under 30 in good health. This chain links TRBV9 with TRBJ2-5, with 7 bases lining up with TRBD2. The chain's CDR3 is CASSLDGGWETQYF. Written as DNA, the CDR3 is TGTGCCAGCAGCTTGGACGGGGGGTGGGAGACCCAGTACTTC.